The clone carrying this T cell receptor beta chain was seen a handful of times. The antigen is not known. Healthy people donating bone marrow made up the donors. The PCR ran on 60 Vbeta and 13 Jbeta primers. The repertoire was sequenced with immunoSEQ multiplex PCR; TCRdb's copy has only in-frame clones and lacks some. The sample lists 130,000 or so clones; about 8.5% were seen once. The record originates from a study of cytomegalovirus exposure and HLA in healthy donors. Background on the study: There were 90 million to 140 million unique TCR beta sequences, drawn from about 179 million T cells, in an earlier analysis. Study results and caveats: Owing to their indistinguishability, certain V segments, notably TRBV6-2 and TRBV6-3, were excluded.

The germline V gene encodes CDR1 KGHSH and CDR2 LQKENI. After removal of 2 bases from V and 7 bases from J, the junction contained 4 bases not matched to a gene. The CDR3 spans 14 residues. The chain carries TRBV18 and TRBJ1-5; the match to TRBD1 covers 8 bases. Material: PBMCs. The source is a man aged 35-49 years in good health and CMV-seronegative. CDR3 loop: CASSPTGGKQPQHF. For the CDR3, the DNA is TGTGCCAGCTCACCAACAGGGGGGAAACAGCCCCAGCATTTT.